This T cell receptor (beta chain) was captured in a study of shared clonotypes between healthy human individuals. Around 100 million PBMCs were counted before genomic DNA extraction. Only in-frame clones appear in the TCRdb table, and some are missing; sequencing was by immunoSEQ multiplex PCR. The sample consists of roughly 500,000 clones, approximately 80% of them appearing once. This CDR3 spans 15 amino acids. Germline CDR1 reads SGHNT; CDR2 reads YYREEE (reference sequence). Germline trimming cut 3 bases from V and 4 bases from J; bases unmatched to any gene: 3. Note on this clone: The sample has other DNA sequences that encode this CDR3 too.

V gene TRBV5-4 combines with J gene TRBJ2-1; TRBD1 aligns across 11 bases. Input material: PBMCs. This TCR came from a woman aged 40 to 50 in good health. Some clones in this sample may be carry-over from other donors' samples. This CDR3 reads CASSSGTGGYNEQFF. The CDR3 DNA reads as TGTGCCAGCAGCTCCGGGACAGGGGGTTACAATGAGCAGTTCTTC.